The rows below give T cell receptor beta chains drawn from one sample of a study of T-cell reconstitution after alpha-beta-depleted transplantation in children. Each CDR3 protein gets one entry after TCRdb re-called the PCR reads with MiXCR. The data contain approximately 300,000 distinct CDR3 sequences, around a tenth of them singletons. Sample: peripheral blood, taken 180 days after TCRalphabeta/CD19-depleted stem cell transplant. All receptors come from a male patient between 2 and 15 years old who had a stem cell transplant for chronic granulomatous disease, so the T cells may come from the graft donor. The CDR3 runs from the conserved cysteine through the conserved F or W. Fields, in order: V gene, D gene, J gene, clone size, CDR3 DNA, CDR3 protein. A D gene is named only where the DNA matches it firmly. Rows give clone size only sometimes, using once, few, many, or a class for an expanded clone.

v_gene: TRBV27; d_gene: TRBD2; j_gene: TRBJ2-1; abundance: many; CDR3nt: TGTGCCAGCAGTTTATCCGTCGGGGGGGGAGTTGTCTACAATGAGCAGTTCTTC; CDR3aa: CASSLSVGGGVVYNEQFF
v_gene: TRBV20-1; d_gene: NA; j_gene: TRBJ2-1; abundance: many; CDR3nt: TGCAGTGCTAGAGAATACGAGAGCTCCTACAATGAGCAGTTCTTC; CDR3aa: CSAREYESSYNEQFF
v_gene: TRBV25-1; d_gene: NA; j_gene: TRBJ2-7; abundance: many; CDR3nt: TGTGCCAGCAGTGATTGGGGGTCTAGGAACGAGCAGTACTTC; CDR3aa: CASSDWGSRNEQYF
v_gene: TRBV20-1; d_gene: TRBD2; j_gene: TRBJ2-1; abundance: many; CDR3nt: TGCAGTGCTAGCTATGTGATAGCGGGAGCAGCTGAGCAGTTCTTC; CDR3aa: CSASYVIAGAAEQFF
v_gene: TRBV20-1; d_gene: TRBD1; j_gene: TRBJ1-5; abundance: many; CDR3nt: TGCAGTGCTGGGGACAGAGGACAGCCCCAGCATTTT; CDR3aa: CSAGDRGQPQHF
v_gene: TRBV12-3/TRBV12-4; d_gene: NA; j_gene: TRBJ2-3; abundance: many; CDR3nt: TGTGCCAGCGCAGACCCACAGGGTCCTAGCACAGATACGCAGTATTTT; CDR3aa: CASADPQGPSTDTQYF
v_gene: TRBV6-6; d_gene: NA; j_gene: TRBJ2-1; abundance: many; CDR3nt: TGTGCCAGCAGCCCTGTCAACAATGAGCAGTTCTTC; CDR3aa: CASSPVNNEQFF
v_gene: TRBV28; d_gene: TRBD1; j_gene: TRBJ2-1; abundance: many; CDR3nt: TGTGCCAGCAGTACCACCGGGACAGGGGGCGGTGAGCAGTTCTTC; CDR3aa: CASSTTGTGGGEQFF
v_gene: TRBV7-2; d_gene: TRBD1; j_gene: TRBJ2-1; abundance: many; CDR3nt: TGTGCCAGCCTTAGGGGGCCATCCGAGCAGTTCTTC; CDR3aa: CASLRGPSEQFF
v_gene: TRBV10-2; d_gene: TRBD1; j_gene: TRBJ1-1; abundance: many; CDR3nt: TGCGCCAGCAGAGACCGGGACAGAGATGAAGCTTTCTTT; CDR3aa: CASRDRDRDEAFF
v_gene: TRBV4-2; d_gene: NA; j_gene: TRBJ2-5; abundance: many; CDR3nt: TGTGCCAGCAGCCAAGTTGGTTTGGGAGTTGGGTTGGAGACCCAGTACTTC; CDR3aa: CASSQVGLGVGLETQYF
v_gene: TRBV20-1; d_gene: TRBD1; j_gene: TRBJ1-2; abundance: many; CDR3nt: TGCAGTGCCCTACCTCCCGGGACAGGGGATGATGGCTACACCTTC; CDR3aa: CSALPPGTGDDGYTF
v_gene: TRBV29-1; d_gene: NA; j_gene: TRBJ2-3; abundance: many; CDR3nt: TGCAGCGTTCCGGGATTCTGGGGTACGCAGTATTTT; CDR3aa: CSVPGFWGTQYF
v_gene: TRBV11-2; d_gene: NA; j_gene: TRBJ1-2; abundance: many; CDR3nt: TGTGCCAGCAGCCATTCTCTTCCCCCCCTGGGGGGGGTAGATGGCTACACCTTC; CDR3aa: CASSHSLPPLGGVDGYTF
v_gene: TRBV29-1; d_gene: NA; j_gene: TRBJ2-7; abundance: many; CDR3nt: TGCAGCGTCACGGTGTGGCAGAAGCTTTCCTACGAGCAGTACTTC; CDR3aa: CSVTVWQKLSYEQYF
v_gene: TRBV7-8; d_gene: NA; j_gene: TRBJ2-3; abundance: many; CDR3nt: TGTGCCAGCATTACCCGGGGAAGCAGTATCACAGATACGCAGTATTTT; CDR3aa: CASITRGSSITDTQYF
v_gene: TRBV19; d_gene: TRBD2; j_gene: TRBJ2-3; abundance: NA; CDR3nt: TGTGCCAGTCAGGCCCTTCCAAAAGCGGGGGAAACTTTTACTAGCACAGATACGCAGTATTTT; CDR3aa: CASQALPKAGETFTSTDTQYF
v_gene: TRBV24-1; d_gene: TRBD1; j_gene: TRBJ2-3; abundance: many; CDR3nt: TGTGCCACCAGTTCCCCAAACAGGGGAACAGATACGCAGTATTTT; CDR3aa: CATSSPNRGTDTQYF
v_gene: TRBV20-1; d_gene: NA; j_gene: TRBJ2-7; abundance: many; CDR3nt: TGCAGTGCTAGAGTCGGGGGAAGCTCCTACGAGCAGTACTTC; CDR3aa: CSARVGGSSYEQYF
v_gene: TRBV7-9; d_gene: TRBD2; j_gene: TRBJ2-5; abundance: many; CDR3nt: TGTGCCAGCAGCTACCGACCCCGGGAGGCACAAGAGACCCAGTACTTC; CDR3aa: CASSYRPREAQETQYF
v_gene: TRBV7-9; d_gene: TRBD2; j_gene: TRBJ2-1; abundance: NA; CDR3nt: TGTGCCAGCAGCTCCCATCGCGGGAGGGCGGTCAATGAGCAGTTCTTC; CDR3aa: CASSSHRGRAVNEQFF
v_gene: TRBV5-1; d_gene: TRBD2; j_gene: TRBJ2-2; abundance: many; CDR3nt: TGCGCCAGCAGCTGGGGACTAGCGGGAGCCGGGGAGCTGTTTTTT; CDR3aa: CASSWGLAGAGELFF
v_gene: TRBV18; d_gene: NA; j_gene: TRBJ1-3; abundance: few; CDR3nt: TGTGCCAGCTCACCTACATTGGGTTCTGGAAACACCATATATTTT; CDR3aa: CASSPTLGSGNTIYF
v_gene: TRBV5-1; d_gene: TRBD1; j_gene: TRBJ2-3; abundance: many; CDR3nt: TGCGCCAGCAGCCCGAGCCACAGGGGCCCCCCTAGGGATACGCAGTATTTT; CDR3aa: CASSPSHRGPPRDTQYF
v_gene: TRBV5-1; d_gene: TRBD2; j_gene: TRBJ2-5; abundance: many; CDR3nt: TGCGCCAGCAGCTTGGGCCGGGCTAGCGGGGGCCTTGGAGAGACCCAGTACTTC; CDR3aa: CASSLGRASGGLGETQYF
v_gene: TRBV25-1; d_gene: NA; j_gene: TRBJ2-5; abundance: NA; CDR3nt: TGTGCCAGCAGTGAACGAGGACGAGGGGCATTGGAGACCCAGTACTTC; CDR3aa: CASSERGRGALETQYF
v_gene: TRBV29-1; d_gene: NA; j_gene: TRBJ1-2; abundance: many; CDR3nt: TGCAGCACAGACACGGGACTGAGAAACTATGGCTACACCTTC; CDR3aa: CSTDTGLRNYGYTF
v_gene: TRBV6-5; d_gene: NA; j_gene: TRBJ1-1; abundance: many; CDR3nt: TGTGCCACCACAAGGGGGGGCACTGAAGCTTTCTTT; CDR3aa: CATTRGGTEAFF
v_gene: TRBV6-5; d_gene: NA; j_gene: TRBJ2-6; abundance: many; CDR3nt: TGTGCCAGCAGTTACGACAGGTCTGGGGCCAACGTCCTGACTTTC; CDR3aa: CASSYDRSGANVLTF
v_gene: TRBV10-3; d_gene: TRBD2; j_gene: TRBJ2-5; abundance: many; CDR3nt: TGTGCCATCGGGAGGGGAGAGACCCAGTACTTC; CDR3aa: CAIGRGETQYF
v_gene: TRBV7-8; d_gene: NA; j_gene: TRBJ1-3; abundance: NA; CDR3nt: TGTGCCAGCAGCTATGTGGGGGCGCCTGGAAACACCATATATTTT; CDR3aa: CASSYVGAPGNTIYF
v_gene: TRBV18; d_gene: NA; j_gene: TRBJ2-7; abundance: few; CDR3nt: TGTGCCAGCTCACCGCGCGCAGTAAACTACGAGCAGTACTTC; CDR3aa: CASSPRAVNYEQYF
v_gene: TRBV7-2; d_gene: NA; j_gene: TRBJ1-2; abundance: many; CDR3nt: TGTGCCAGCAGCTTAGCGCGACTCATGGGAGGCTACACCTTC; CDR3aa: CASSLARLMGGYTF
v_gene: TRBV9; d_gene: NA; j_gene: TRBJ1-1; abundance: many; CDR3nt: TGTGCCAGCAGCGTAACCCCGCAAGCTCTGAACACTGAAGCTTTCTTT; CDR3aa: CASSVTPQALNTEAFF
v_gene: TRBV29-1; d_gene: TRBD1; j_gene: TRBJ1-2; abundance: many; CDR3nt: TGCAGCGTTACCCCCGGGACAGGGGGATATGGCTACACCTTC; CDR3aa: CSVTPGTGGYGYTF
v_gene: TRBV6-2/TRBV6-3; d_gene: NA; j_gene: TRBJ2-1; abundance: many; CDR3nt: TGTGCCAGCAGAGACCCAGACAATGAGCAGTTCTTC; CDR3aa: CASRDPDNEQFF
v_gene: TRBV24-1; d_gene: NA; j_gene: TRBJ2-6; abundance: many; CDR3nt: TGTGCCACCACAGGTTTATCAGCTGGGGCCAACGTCCTGACTTTC; CDR3aa: CATTGLSAGANVLTF
v_gene: TRBV12-3/TRBV12-4; d_gene: TRBD2; j_gene: TRBJ2-2; abundance: few; CDR3nt: TGTGCCAGCAGTTTATCCCGGGGGGGTACTCGCACCGGGGAGCTGTTTTTT; CDR3aa: CASSLSRGGTRTGELFF
v_gene: TRBV7-2; d_gene: TRBD1; j_gene: TRBJ2-1; abundance: many; CDR3nt: TGTGCCAGCAGGGGAGCCAGGGGGCATGAGCAGTTCTTC; CDR3aa: CASRGARGHEQFF
v_gene: TRBV7-2; d_gene: NA; j_gene: TRBJ2-3; abundance: NA; CDR3nt: TGTGCCAGCAGCTATCGCGGACTTCCCCCTAGCACAGATACGCAGTATTTT; CDR3aa: CASSYRGLPPSTDTQYF
v_gene: TRBV12-3/TRBV12-4; d_gene: TRBD1; j_gene: TRBJ1-4; abundance: many; CDR3nt: TGTGCCAGCAATCGGGACAGCCTTGAAAAACTGTTTTTT; CDR3aa: CASNRDSLEKLFF